These 3 T cell receptor beta chains were all obtained from the same sample, sequenced in a study of PD-1 blockade in classical Hodgkin lymphoma. All trial patients relapsed after autologous stem cell transplantation. The method was immunoSEQ multiplex PCR; TCRdb's version includes in-frame clones alone and lacks a portion of them. The sample includes about 6,500 clones, approximately 80% seen only once; the top ten take about 35%. The sequencing here drew on peripheral blood mononuclear cells (PBMCs), taken at baseline. These receptors were collected from a human donor with classical Hodgkin lymphoma.

The gene calls are TRBV13 and TRBJ2-3; 11 nucleotides agree with TRBD2. The CDR3 consists of 17 residues. Looked up from germline, CDR1 is PRHDT and CDR2 is FYEKMQ (reference sequence). Trimming removed 5 bases from V and 5 bases from J; junction bases left unmatched: 12. The chain's CDR3 is CASSQLAGENMGDTQYF. In DNA form, the CDR3 reads TGTGCCAGCAGCCAACTAGCGGGAGAGAACATGGGAGATACGCAGTATTTT. Using reference TRBV13 and TRBJ2-3 for the parts outside the CDR3, the full variable domain is AAGVIQSPRHLIKEKRETATLKCYPIPRHDTVYWYQQGPGQDPQFLISFYEKMQSDKGSIPDRFSAQQFSDYHSELNMSSLELGDSALYFCASSQLAGENMGDTQYFGPGTRLTVL.

A few counts support this clone. This chain joins TRBV11-2 and TRBJ2-3; no definite D call. V dropped 0 bases and J dropped 4 bases, with 8 bases sitting between them. In germline, CDR1 is SGHAT, CDR2 FQNNGV. CDR3 length: 14 amino acids. CDR3 region: CASSLDSVADTQYF. For the CDR3, the DNA is TGTGCCAGCAGCTTAGATTCGGTAGCAGATACGCAGTATTTT.

This chain connects TRBV27 to TRBJ2-7; possibly TRBD1 or TRBD2 for D (5 bases each). The V gene lost 5 bases and the J gene lost 1 base, with 12 bases spanning the gap. The CDR3 extends over 14 amino acids. Per germline, CDR1 MNHEY and CDR2 SMNVEV (reference sequence). CDR3 sequence: CASSPRDGSYEQYF. CDR3 nucleotides: TGTGCCAGCAGTCCACGGGACGGATCCTACGAGCAGTACTTC.